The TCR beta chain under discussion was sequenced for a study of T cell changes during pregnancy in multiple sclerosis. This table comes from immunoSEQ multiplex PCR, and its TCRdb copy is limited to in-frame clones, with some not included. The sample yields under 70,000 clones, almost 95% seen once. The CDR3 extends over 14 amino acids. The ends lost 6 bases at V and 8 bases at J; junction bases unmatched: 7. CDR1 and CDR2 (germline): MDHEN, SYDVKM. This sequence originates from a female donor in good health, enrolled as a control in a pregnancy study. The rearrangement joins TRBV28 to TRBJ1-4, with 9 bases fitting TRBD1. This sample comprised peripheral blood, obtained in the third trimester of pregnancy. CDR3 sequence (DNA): TGTGCCAGCAGGGGCGACAGGGGGAAGGAAAAACTGTTTTTT. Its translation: CASRGDRGKEKLFF.